The 4 T cell receptor beta chains given below trace back to one sample, sequenced in a study of cytomegalovirus exposure and HLA in healthy donors. 60 Vbeta and 13 Jbeta primers were used in PCR. Generated by immunoSEQ multiplex PCR, the TCRdb table keeps only in-frame clones and is missing some. This sample yields roughly 110,000 clones, of which roughly 70% are seen a single time; 2.5% to 3% belongs to the top ten. Specimen: PBMCs. The source is a male donor in good health and CMV-seropositive.

CDR3 DNA: TGTGCCACCAGCAGAGATACGAAACAGGCCGAAGCTTTCTTT. Translated: CATSRDTKQAEAFF. The V and J genes are TRBV15 and TRBJ1-1, with D possibly being TRBD1 (5 bases). V gave up 0 bases and J gave up 8 bases, with 13 bases separating them. This CDR3 is built from 14 residues. Germline CDR1 LNHNV, CDR2 YYDKDF (reference sequence).

V gene TRBV15 combines with J gene TRBJ1-5; no definite D call. This CDR3 region has 12 residues. Trimming cost V 5 bases and J 4 bases, with 6 bases left between them. Germline V CDR1 and CDR2: LNHNV, YYDKDF (reference sequence). CDR3 in DNA: TGTGCCACCAGCGAGGGTAATCAGCCCCAGCATTTT. As protein: CATSEGNQPQHF.

The rearrangement links TRBV5-8 to TRBJ1-1; D not resolved. The CDR3 spans 14 residues. Trimming stripped 2 bases from V and 6 bases from J, with 14 bases between. CDR1 and CDR2 (germline): SGHTS, YDEGEE. The CDR3 loop is CASSLVGSSAEAFF. In nucleotides, the CDR3 is TGTGCCAGCAGCTTAGTAGGGAGCAGCGCTGAAGCTTTCTTT.

This clone was detected only a few times. The rearrangement joins TRBV6-6 to TRBJ2-5, with TRBD2 identical over 7 bases. V lost 6 bases and J lost 3; bases outside the gene matches: 7. The CDR3 contains 14 residues. CDR1 is MNHNY, CDR2 SVGAGI, per germline (reference sequence). DNA for the CDR3: TGTGCCAGCAGGGGAGCGGGGACTGAAGAGACCCAGTACTTC. Its translation: CASRGAGTEETQYF.